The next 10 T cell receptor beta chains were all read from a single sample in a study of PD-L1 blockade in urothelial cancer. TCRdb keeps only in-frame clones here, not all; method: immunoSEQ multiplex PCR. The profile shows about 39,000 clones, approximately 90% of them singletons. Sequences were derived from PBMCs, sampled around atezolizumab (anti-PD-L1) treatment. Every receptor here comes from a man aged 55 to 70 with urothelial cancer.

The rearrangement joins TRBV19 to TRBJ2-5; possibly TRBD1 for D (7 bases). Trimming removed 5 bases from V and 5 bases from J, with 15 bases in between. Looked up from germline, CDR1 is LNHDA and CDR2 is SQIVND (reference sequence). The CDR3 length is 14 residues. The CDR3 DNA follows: TGTGCCAGTAGTCCCAGGGGGGCCGGGGAGACCCAGTACTTC. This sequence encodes CASSPRGAGETQYF.

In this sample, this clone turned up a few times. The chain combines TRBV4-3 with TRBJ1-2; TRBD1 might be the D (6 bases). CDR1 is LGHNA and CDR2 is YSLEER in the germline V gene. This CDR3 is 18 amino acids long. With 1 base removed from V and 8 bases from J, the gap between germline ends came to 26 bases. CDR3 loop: CASSQAPGRGAAGGGYTF. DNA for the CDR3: TGCGCCAGCAGCCAAGCCCCAGGACGGGGGGCCGCTGGGGGAGGCTACACCTTC.

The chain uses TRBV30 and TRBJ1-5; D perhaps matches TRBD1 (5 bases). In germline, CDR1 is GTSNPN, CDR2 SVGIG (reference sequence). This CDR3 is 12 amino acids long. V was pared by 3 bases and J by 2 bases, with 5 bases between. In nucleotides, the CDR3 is TGTGCCTGGAGACAGGGCAATCAGCCCCAGCATTTT. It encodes CAWRQGNQPQHF.

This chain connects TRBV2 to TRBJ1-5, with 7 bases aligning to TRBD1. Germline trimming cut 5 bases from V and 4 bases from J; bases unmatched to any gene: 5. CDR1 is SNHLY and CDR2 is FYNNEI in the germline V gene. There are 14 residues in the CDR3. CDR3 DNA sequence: TGTGCCAGCAGTCCTACAGGGGAGAATCAGCCCCAGCATTTT. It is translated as CASSPTGENQPQHF.

For the CDR3, the DNA is TGTGCCAGCAGTTTTTACACAGGGGGCAAATCCTACGAGCAGTACTTC. Translated, it gives CASSFYTGGKSYEQYF. The V and J genes are TRBV27 and TRBJ2-7; 9 nucleotides line up with TRBD1. Germline CDR1 and CDR2: MNHEY and SMNVEV (reference sequence). With V trimmed by 3 bases and J by 1 base, 7 bases remained unmatched. CDR3 length: 16 residues.

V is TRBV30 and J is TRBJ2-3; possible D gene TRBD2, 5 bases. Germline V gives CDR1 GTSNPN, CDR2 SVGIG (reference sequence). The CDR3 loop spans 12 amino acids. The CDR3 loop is CAEEISTDTQYF. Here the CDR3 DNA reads TGTGCGGAGGAGATCAGCACAGATACGCAGTATTTT.

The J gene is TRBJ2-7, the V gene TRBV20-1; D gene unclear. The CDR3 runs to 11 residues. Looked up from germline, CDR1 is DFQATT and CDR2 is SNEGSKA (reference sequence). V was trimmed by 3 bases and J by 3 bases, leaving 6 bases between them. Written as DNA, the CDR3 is TGCAGTGCTAGTGCCGGCTACGAGCAGTACTTC. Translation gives CSASAGYEQYF.

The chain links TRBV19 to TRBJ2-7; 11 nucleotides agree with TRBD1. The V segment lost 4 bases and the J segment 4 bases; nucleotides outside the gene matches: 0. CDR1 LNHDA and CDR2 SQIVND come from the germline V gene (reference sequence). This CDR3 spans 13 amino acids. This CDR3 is CASSRDRGYEQYF. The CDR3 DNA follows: TGTGCCAGTAGTAGGGACAGGGGGTACGAGCAGTACTTC.

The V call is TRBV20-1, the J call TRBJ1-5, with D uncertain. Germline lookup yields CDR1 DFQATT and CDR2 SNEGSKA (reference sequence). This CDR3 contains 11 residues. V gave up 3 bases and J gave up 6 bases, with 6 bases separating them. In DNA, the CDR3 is TGCAGTGCTAGTTACGGTCAGCCCCAGCATTTT. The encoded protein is CSASYGQPQHF.

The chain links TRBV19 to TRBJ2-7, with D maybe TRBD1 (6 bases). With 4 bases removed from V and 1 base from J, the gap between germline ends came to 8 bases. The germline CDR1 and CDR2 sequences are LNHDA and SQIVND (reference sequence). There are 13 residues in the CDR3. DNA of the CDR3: TGTGCCAGTAGTACAGGGGAGTCCTACGAGCAGTACTTC. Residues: CASSTGESYEQYF.